These 5 T cell receptor beta chains were sequenced from one sample in a study of blood T cell repertoires in COVID-19. The data were produced by immunoSEQ multiplex PCR, yet TCRdb's version contains in-frame clones alone and is incomplete. The data contain about 350,000 clones, roughly 84% of them seen just once; the ten biggest clones take up just under 3%. What was sequenced was PBMCs or T cells enriched from blood (not recorded which). The receptors derive from a woman in her thirties who had recovered from COVID-19.

This clone has more than one count but fewer than ten. This chain uses TRBV10-2 with TRBJ2-2, with 11 bases aligning to TRBD2. Germline-derived CDR1 and CDR2 are WSHSY and SAAADI. The CDR3 has 15 residues. V shed 6 bases and J 3 bases; nucleotides not matched to a gene: 3. As DNA, the CDR3 is TGCGCCAGCAGGCCGGGACTAGCGGACACCGGGGAGCTGTTTTTT. Translation: CASRPGLADTGELFF.

With respect to this clone: Other DNA variants within this sample encode the same CDR3. The rearrangement joins TRBV5-5 to TRBJ2-7, with no clear D. Per the germline V gene, CDR1 is SGHKS and CDR2 is YYEKEE (reference sequence). The length of the CDR3 is 13 residues. V was trimmed by 2 bases and J by 0 bases, leaving 6 bases between them. In DNA form, the CDR3 reads TGTGCCAGCAGCTTCGGTAGCTCCTACGAGCAGTACTTC. Its translation: CASSFGSSYEQYF. Complete variable domain (other parts from reference TRBV5-5 and TRBJ2-7): DAGVTQSPTHLIKTRGQQVTLRCSPISGHKSVSWYQQVLGQGPQFIFQYYEKEERGRGNFPDRFSARQFPNYSSELNVNALLLGDSALYLCASSFGSSYEQYFGPGTRLTVT.

The V call is TRBV5-1, the J call TRBJ2-1, with TRBD2 identical over 9 bases. The ends lost 5 bases at V and 2 bases at J; junction bases unmatched: 5. This CDR3 is built from 15 residues. Germline V gene sequence: CDR1 SGHRS, CDR2 YFSETQ. The CDR3 here is CASRQGLAAYNEQFF. As DNA, the CDR3 is TGCGCCAGCAGACAGGGACTAGCTGCCTACAATGAGCAGTTCTTC.

This rearrangement joins TRBV19 to TRBJ1-2; maybe TRBD1 (6 bases). CDR1 is LNHDA, CDR2 SQIVND, per germline (reference sequence). CDR3 size: 11 residues. V was clipped by 5 bases and J by 5 bases, with 6 bases between them. In nucleotides, the CDR3 is TGTGCCAGTAGTGGACAGTATGGCTACACCTTC. Amino acid sequence: CASSGQYGYTF.

The chain has TRBV24-1 and TRBJ2-4, with TRBD1 identical over 9 bases. CDR1 KGHDR and CDR2 SFDVKD come from the germline V gene. The CDR3 runs 15 residues. Trimming at V came to 4 bases and at J to 1 base, leaving 1 base not matched to a gene. The CDR3 nucleotides read TGTGCCACCAGTGAAGGACAGGGGGCCAAAAACATTCAGTACTTC. Protein: CATSEGQGAKNIQYF.